This T cell receptor (beta chain) was identified during a study of T cell changes during pregnancy in multiple sclerosis. This clone was observed once. This CDR3 has 13 amino acids. V was clipped by 3 bases and J by 5 bases, with 8 bases between them. Per the germline V gene, CDR1 is SGHVS and CDR2 is FNYEAQ. Libraries were prepared by immunoSEQ multiplex PCR; TCRdb keeps only in-frame clonotypes and omits some of them. The data show about 110,000 clones, 91% seen once. This clonotype was obtained from a female donor with multiple sclerosis, enrolled in a pregnancy study. The sample was peripheral blood, taken before pregnancy. V usage is TRBV7-6 and J usage is TRBJ2-1; the D is unclear. Here the CDR3 DNA reads TGTGCCAGCAGCTTTAATACTCACAATGAGCAGTTCTTC. Translated, it gives CASSFNTHNEQFF.